Listed below are T cell receptor beta chains from one sample, sequenced in a study of blood T cell repertoires in COVID-19. The method was immunoSEQ multiplex PCR; TCRdb's version includes in-frame clones alone and lacks a portion of them. This table holds approximately 280,000 clones, 75% to 85% found once. The sequencing sample was made of peripheral blood. The receptors derive from a man over 45 with active or convalescent COVID-19. Both conserved end residues are part of each CDR3.

V | CDR3
TRBV3-1/TRBV3-2 | CASSLRTGGTDGNTIYF
TRBV27 | CASSFSGKLFF
TRBV28 | CASSLVGQRRNTIYF
TRBV4-3 | CASSQDTSGIYEQYF
TRBV19 | CASSIGGPPQPQHF
TRBV7-9 | CASSLISGRASTDTQYF
TRBV3-1/TRBV3-2 | CASSGVAGANTGELFF
TRBV6-6 | CASRDRAGEKLFF
TRBV2 | CASSEDYWTISYNEQFF
TRBV25-1 | CASTVNTEAFF